The T cell receptor beta chain described here comes from a study of cytomegalovirus exposure and HLA in healthy donors. In the study overall: Among roughly 180 million T cells, an earlier analysis found around 100 million unique TCR beta sequences.

For this clone: Its matching antigen is unknown.

Germline-derived CDR1 and CDR2 are SGDLS and YYNGEE. The CDR3 runs to 14 residues. V was trimmed by 6 bases and J by 1 base, leaving 13 bases between them. PCR used 60 Vbeta primers and 13 Jbeta primers. The data were produced by immunoSEQ multiplex PCR, yet TCRdb's version contains in-frame clones alone and is incomplete. This sample carries approximately 140,000 clones, 65% to 80% of them seen once, and the ten largest clones take approximately 1.7%. Study-level points and caveats: Later analysis showed most CMV-associated TCR beta chains appearing HLA-restricted. Many donors carried some public TCRs, although rarity characterized most TCR sequences. Researchers reported in a later analysis that a missense DCLRE1C variant was tied to TCR beta V- and J-gene trimming.

Sequencing was performed on PBMCs. The chain has TRBV9 and TRBJ1-2; no definite D call. This TCR derives from a woman in her 40s in good health and CMV-seronegative. The CDR3 spells CASTQEAFNYGYTF. In nucleotides, the CDR3 is TGTGCCAGCACTCAGGAAGCTTTTAACTATGGCTACACCTTC.